This passage covers 23 T cell receptor beta chains from one sample sequenced in a study of cytomegalovirus exposure and HLA in healthy donors. Both 60 Vbeta primers and 13 Jbeta primers went into the PCR. Assay: immunoSEQ multiplex PCR; the TCRdb copy retains only in-frame clones and omits some. In total, the table holds about 70,000 clones. The sequenced material came from PBMCs. All receptors come from a female donor in good health and CMV-seropositive.

The CDR3 sequence: CASSSPDSNTEAFF. CDR3 coding DNA: TGCGCCAGCAGCTCCCCCGACAGCAACACTGAAGCTTTCTTT. This chain uses TRBV5-1 with TRBJ1-1; D may be TRBD1 (5 bases). Germline-derived CDR1 and CDR2 are SGHRS and YFSETQ. The CDR3 has 14 amino acids. V lost 3 bases and J 2 bases, leaving 11 bases between the germline ends. The full variable domain, completed using reference TRBV5-1 and TRBJ1-1, is KAGVTQTPRYLIKTRGQQVTLSCSPISGHRSVSWYQQTPGQGLQFLFEYFSETQRNKGNFPGRFSGRQFSNSRSEMNVSTLELGDSALYLCASSSPDSNTEAFFGQGTRLTVV.

The chain joins TRBV5-4 to TRBJ2-7; D gene uncertain. V shed 7 bases and J shed 2 bases, with 13 bases lying between them. The CDR3 sequence is 13 residues long. Germline V gene lookup returns CDR1 SGHNT and CDR2 YYREEE (reference sequence). DNA of the CDR3: TGTGCCAGCTCCAACCCGACAACCTACGAGCAGTACTTC. Translation gives CASSNPTTYEQYF.

V and J are TRBV30 and TRBJ1-5; no definite D call. This CDR3 region has 13 residues. V dropped 0 bases and J dropped 4 bases, with 7 bases sitting between them. Looked up from germline, CDR1 is GTSNPN and CDR2 is SVGIG (reference sequence). CDR3 sequence reads: CAWSVTGNQPQHF. The CDR3 coding sequence is TGTGCCTGGAGTGTCACGGGGAATCAGCCCCAGCATTTT.

As regards this clone: Distinct nucleotide sequences in the sample also encode this CDR3. The chain has TRBV4-1 and TRBJ2-7; a possible D gene is TRBD1 (6 bases). V was shortened by 1 base and J by 3 bases, with 10 bases between the two germline ends. Germline assignment: CDR1 MGHRA and CDR2 YSYEKL. The CDR3 extends over 14 amino acids. CDR3 sequence (DNA): TGCGCCAGCAGCCAAGTAGACAGGATCTACGAGCAGTACTTC. It codes for CASSQVDRIYEQYF.

The V and J genes are TRBV6-1 and TRBJ1-5; unclear D gene. Germline V lookup: CDR1 MNHNS, CDR2 SASEGT. This CDR3 spans 10 amino acids. V was pared by 4 bases and J by 11 bases, with 6 bases between. For the CDR3, the DNA is TGTGCCAGCAGTGGGGCGACCCAGCATTTT. Amino acid sequence: CASSGATQHF.

The chain has TRBV10-3 and TRBJ2-7; 9 bases are a match to TRBD1. From germline, CDR1 is ENHRY and CDR2 SYGVKD. The CDR3 sequence is 15 residues long. V was clipped by 4 bases and J by 4 bases; unmatched bases: 8. This chain's CDR3 is CAISVGTGTRYEQYF. Here the CDR3 DNA reads TGTGCCATCAGTGTAGGGACAGGGACGAGGTACGAGCAGTACTTC.

The chain has TRBV27 and TRBJ2-7, with 16 nucleotides matching TRBD2. V dropped 0 bases and J dropped 4; count of bases not matched to a gene: 9. The CDR3 is made up of 19 amino acids. The germline gives CDR1 MNHEY, CDR2 SMNVEV (reference sequence). The CDR3 nucleotides read TGTGCCAGCAGTTTATCGAGGGGACTAGCGGGAGGGCCGGAATACGAGCAGTACTTC. Encoded protein: CASSLSRGLAGGPEYEQYF.

V and J are TRBV2 and TRBJ2-7, with D perhaps matching TRBD2 (6 bases). Germline V lookup: CDR1 SNHLY, CDR2 FYNNEI. The CDR3 contains 16 residues. With 0 bases removed from V and 3 bases from J, the gap between germline ends came to 15 bases. The CDR3, as DNA: TGTGCCAGCAGTGAAGCGCTTCGCGGGGTTCTCTACGAGCAGTACTTC. This encodes CASSEALRGVLYEQYF.

This chain uses TRBV18 with TRBJ2-3, with D unclear. The V and J ends lost 4 bases and 2 bases respectively, with 13 bases between them. The CDR3 runs 15 residues. From germline, CDR1 is KGHSH and CDR2 LQKENI. The CDR3 protein is CASSQFRGFTDTQYF. In DNA form, the CDR3 reads TGTGCCAGCTCACAGTTCAGAGGTTTCACAGATACGCAGTATTTT.

The rearrangement links TRBV5-4 to TRBJ1-2, with TRBD1 identical over 12 bases. The germline CDR1 and CDR2 sequences are SGHNT and YYREEE (reference sequence). This CDR3 is 14 amino acids long. V gave up 5 bases and J gave up 7 bases; unmatched junction bases: 6. Here the CDR3 DNA reads TGTGCCAGCAGTCCGGGACAGGGGGCGGGTGGCTACACCTTC. Translating it yields CASSPGQGAGGYTF.

The chain joins TRBV6-5 to TRBJ1-2; D remains ambiguous. CDR3 length: 12 residues. V lost 8 bases and J lost 0, with 7 bases in between. CDR1 MNHEY and CDR2 SVGAGI come from the germline V gene. The CDR3 nucleotides read TGTGCCAGCGGGCAGACTAACTATGGCTACACCTTC. Translation gives CASGQTNYGYTF.

The chain uses TRBV7-7 and TRBJ1-6, with D maybe TRBD1 (6 bases). Trimming stripped 8 bases from V and 2 bases from J, with 19 bases between. This CDR3 region has 17 residues. CDR1 is SSHAT, CDR2 FNYEAQ, per germline (reference sequence). As DNA, the CDR3 is TGTGCCAGCCGGAACGTCAGGGGCGAACCCTATAATTCACCCCTCCACTTT. Translation: CASRNVRGEPYNSPLHF. Together with reference TRBV7-7 and TRBJ1-6, the CDR3 gives the full variable domain: GAGVSQSPRYKVTKRGQDVTLRCDPISSHATLYWYQQALGQGPEFLTYFNYEAQPDKSGLPSDRFSAERPEGSISTLTIQRTEQRDSAMYRCASRNVRGEPYNSPLHFGNGTRLTVT.

V usage is TRBV18 and J usage is TRBJ1-3, with D possibly being TRBD1 (5 bases). The germline V gene encodes CDR1 KGHSH and CDR2 LQKENI. The CDR3 is 14 residues long. Trimming removed 2 bases at V and 1 base at J, with 6 bases between. CDR3 residues: CASSPGGSGNTIYF. CDR3 coding DNA: TGTGCCAGCTCACCAGGGGGGTCTGGAAACACCATATATTTT.

As concerns this clone: This sample also contains other DNA sequences that code for the same CDR3. The chain links TRBV5-1 to TRBJ1-1; D perhaps matches TRBD1 (5 bases). Trimming removed 0 bases at V and 1 base at J, with 7 bases between. The CDR3 totals 14 residues. Germline lookup yields CDR1 SGHRS and CDR2 YFSETQ. CDR3 nucleotide sequence: TGCGCCAGCAGCTTGGTCGGGGGGAACACTGAAGCTTTCTTT. It encodes CASSLVGGNTEAFF.

This chain connects TRBV4-1 to TRBJ1-1; 8 positions match TRBD1. In germline, CDR1 is MGHRA, CDR2 YSYEKL. Unmatched junction bases numbered 12, after V lost 6 bases and J lost 0 bases. CDR3 length equals 17 residues. As DNA, the CDR3 is TGCGCCAGCAGTCGAACGGGCAGGGGGCAAGTGAACACTGAAGCTTTCTTT. It encodes CASSRTGRGQVNTEAFF.

The chain couples TRBV6-1 to TRBJ2-1; D perhaps matches TRBD2 (5 bases). The V and J ends lost 8 bases and 12 bases respectively, with 20 bases between them. Germline V gives CDR1 MNHNS, CDR2 SASEGT. This CDR3 contains 13 residues. DNA of the CDR3: TGTGCCAGCGTTCGGGGTATCTGGTATGGGCAGTTCTTC. As protein: CASVRGIWYGQFF.

J is TRBJ2-1 and V is TRBV28; TRBD2 agrees at 9 bases. Losses at the gene ends were 10 bases for V and 7 bases for J; bases not matched to a gene: 8. Per germline, CDR1 MDHEN and CDR2 SYDVKM. The CDR3 loop spans 13 amino acids. The CDR3 DNA reads TGTGCCACGCGCGGGGGGGGTTTTAATGAGCAGTTCTTC. Amino acids: CATRGGGFNEQFF.

V and J are TRBV5-1 and TRBJ2-7, with 11 positions matching TRBD2. V lost 4 bases to trimming and J lost 1 base; unmatched junction nucleotides: 4. CDR1 is SGHRS and CDR2 is YFSETQ in the germline V gene. The CDR3 extends over 15 amino acids. The CDR3 nucleotides read TGCGCCAGCAGCCTACGACTAGCGGGATCCTACGAGCAGTACTTC. Protein: CASSLRLAGSYEQYF.

The chain recombines TRBV6-5 with TRBJ1-1; D is unresolved. The germline CDR1 and CDR2 sequences are MNHEY and SVGAGI. Trimming pared 2 bases from V and 4 bases from J, leaving 8 bases between. The CDR3 sequence is 13 residues long. CDR3 bases: TGTGCCAGCAGTTACCAACCCGGCACTGAAGCTTTCTTT. Encoded protein: CASSYQPGTEAFF.

The chain has TRBV7-9 and TRBJ1-1, with D possibly matching TRBD1 (5 bases). V lost 3 bases and J 0 bases, leaving 8 bases between the germline ends. Germline CDR1 and CDR2: SEHNR and FQNEAQ (reference sequence). This CDR3 comprises 14 residues. CDR3 residues: CASSFQGMNTEAFF. DNA for the CDR3: TGTGCCAGCAGCTTTCAGGGAATGAACACTGAAGCTTTCTTT.

The genes are TRBV14 and TRBJ1-1; no firm D call. Trimming took 1 base from V and 3 from J, leaving 9 bases between them. The length of the CDR3 is 14 residues. The V gene's germline CDR1 is SGHDN and CDR2 FVKESK. The CDR3 DNA reads as TGTGCCAGCAGCCAAGTGAGGCTGGACACTGAAGCTTTCTTT. Its translation is CASSQVRLDTEAFF.

The rearrangement joins TRBV9 to TRBJ2-1, with TRBD2 matching 16 bases. The CDR3 has 18 amino acids. The V gene's germline CDR1 is SGDLS and CDR2 YYNGEE. The V segment lost 0 bases and the J segment 8 bases; nucleotides outside the gene matches: 8. CDR3: CASSVVGTSGRADHEQFF. Written as DNA, the CDR3 is TGTGCCAGCAGCGTAGTCGGGACTAGCGGGAGGGCCGACCATGAGCAGTTCTTC.

The rearrangement links TRBV28 to TRBJ1-6, with 7 bases identical to TRBD1. The CDR3 is 15 amino acids. Trimming cost V 7 bases and J 7 bases; bases outside gene matches: 10. Germline CDR1 reads MDHEN; CDR2 reads SYDVKM. The CDR3 DNA follows: TGTGCCAGCATCTTGCGGGGACAGAGAAATTCACCCCTCCACTTT. Amino acid sequence: CASILRGQRNSPLHF. The whole variable domain, filled in from reference TRBV28 and TRBJ1-6, reads DVKVTQSSRYLVKRTGEKVFLECVQDMDHENMFWYRQDPGLGLRLIYFSYDVKMKEKGDIPEGYSVSREKKERFSLILESASTNQTSMYLCASILRGQRNSPLHFGNGTRLTVT.